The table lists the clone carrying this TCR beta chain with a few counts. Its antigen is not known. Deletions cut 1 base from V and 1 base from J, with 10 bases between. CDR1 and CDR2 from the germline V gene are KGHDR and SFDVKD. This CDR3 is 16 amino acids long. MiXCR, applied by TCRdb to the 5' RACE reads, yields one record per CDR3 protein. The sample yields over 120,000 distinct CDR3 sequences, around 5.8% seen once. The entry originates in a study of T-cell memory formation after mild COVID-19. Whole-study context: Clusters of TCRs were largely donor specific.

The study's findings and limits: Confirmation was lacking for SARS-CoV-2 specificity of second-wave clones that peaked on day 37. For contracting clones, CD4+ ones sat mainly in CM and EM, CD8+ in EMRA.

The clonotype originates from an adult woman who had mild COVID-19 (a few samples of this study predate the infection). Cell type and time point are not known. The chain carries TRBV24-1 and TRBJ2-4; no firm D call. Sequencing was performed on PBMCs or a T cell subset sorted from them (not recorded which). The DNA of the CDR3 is TGTGCCACCAGTGATTTTCGGGTTCATGCCAAAAACATTCAGTACTTC. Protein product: CATSDFRVHAKNIQYF.